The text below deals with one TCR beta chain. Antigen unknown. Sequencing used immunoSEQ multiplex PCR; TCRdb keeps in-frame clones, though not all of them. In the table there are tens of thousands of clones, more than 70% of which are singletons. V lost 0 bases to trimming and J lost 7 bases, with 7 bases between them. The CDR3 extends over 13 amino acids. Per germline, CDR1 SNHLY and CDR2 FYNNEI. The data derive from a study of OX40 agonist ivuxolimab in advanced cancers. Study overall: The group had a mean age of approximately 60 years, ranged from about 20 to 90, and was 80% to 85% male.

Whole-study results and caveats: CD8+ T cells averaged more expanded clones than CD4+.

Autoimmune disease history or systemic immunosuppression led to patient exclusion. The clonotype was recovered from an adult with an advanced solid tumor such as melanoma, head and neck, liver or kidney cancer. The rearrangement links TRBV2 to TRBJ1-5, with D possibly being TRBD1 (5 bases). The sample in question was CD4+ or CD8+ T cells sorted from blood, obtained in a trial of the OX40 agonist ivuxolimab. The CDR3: CASSEAWGQPQHF. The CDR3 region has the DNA TGTGCCAGCAGTGAAGCCTGGGGCCAGCCCCAGCATTTT.